This T cell receptor (beta chain) was identified during a study of spatial heterogeneity in lung cancer. Whole-study context: A unique TCR and UMI combination showed up more than ten times in raw reads, on average. General observations from the study: In tumors, expanded intratumoral alpha and beta TCR counts tracked mutation counts. Coverage was estimated at roughly 6.5% of tumor T cells for alpha chains and roughly 14% for beta chains.

Regarding this clonotype: Its antigen is unidentified.

V was clipped by 4 bases and J by 4 bases, with 8 bases between them. Germline V gene data show CDR1 as SGHRS and CDR2 as YFSETQ. This CDR3 has 12 amino acids. Time point specified: sample taken at primary tumor resection. Samples came from 72 TRACERx patients with untreated early-stage lung cancer. Whole RNA, isolated from tumor, nontumor lung or frozen PBMC, was sequenced without prior sorting. TCRdb reprocessed the 5' RACE reads via MiXCR and lists one record per CDR3 protein. The sample lists around 7,800 distinct CDR3 sequences; 7% to 10% were seen once. This TCR was sampled from a male donor with early-stage non-small cell lung cancer. This chain joins TRBV5-1 and TRBJ2-5, with D unresolved. Sequences were derived from lung tumor tissue, sampled at surgery. The CDR3 DNA reads as TGCGCCAGCAGCCTGGATCGAGAGACCCAGTACTTC. Translated, it gives CASSLDRETQYF.